This T cell receptor (beta chain) was captured by sequencing in a study of T cell responses to AZD1222 COVID-19 vaccine. Sequencing was performed with immunoSEQ multiplex PCR; in TCRdb, only in-frame clones are kept and a portion is missing. The sample includes fewer than 120,000 clones, around 90% seen only once; the top ten take roughly 15%. The CDR3 is 16 amino acids. The J segment lost 9 bases and the V segment lost 5 bases, leaving 13 bases of the junction unmatched. Germline V gene data show CDR1 as SGHNT and CDR2 as YENEEA. The sample in question was peripheral blood, obtained 28 days after the second AZD1222 dose. The V and J genes are TRBV11-3 and TRBJ1-6, with 7 bases lining up with TRBD1. The receptor's source is an adult who received the AZD1222 COVID-19 vaccine. This chain's CDR3 is CASSPSEGAFTSPLHF. The CDR3 DNA reads TGTGCCAGCAGCCCGAGCGAGGGGGCCTTTACTTCACCCCTCCACTTT. The full variable domain, rest sourced from reference TRBV11-3 and TRBJ1-6, is EAGVVQSPRYKIIEKKQPVAFWCNPISGHNTLYWYLQNLGQGPELLIRYENEEAVDDSQLPKDRFSAERLKGVDSTLKIQPAELGDSAVYLCASSPSEGAFTSPLHFGNGTRLTVT.